The 24 T cell receptor beta chains below all came from one sample that was sequenced in a study of blood T cell repertoires in COVID-19. TCRdb's table, derived via immunoSEQ multiplex PCR, lists solely in-frame clones and lacks some. Of about 120,000 clones listed, 85% to 90% are singletons. The sequenced material came from peripheral blood. These receptors were obtained from an older woman with COVID-19, enrolled during active disease.

The chain has TRBV2 and TRBJ1-1, with TRBD1 matching 8 bases. Germline trimming cut 3 bases from V and 3 bases from J; bases unmatched to any gene: 6. CDR3 length equals 15 residues. The germline CDR1 and CDR2 sequences are SNHLY and FYNNEI. The CDR3 reads CASSDQGAPDTEAFF. The CDR3 DNA is TGTGCCAGCAGTGACCAGGGGGCGCCGGACACTGAAGCTTTCTTT.

The J gene is TRBJ2-6, the V gene TRBV5-1; D gene ambiguous. The CDR3 is 15 residues long. The V end was cut by 4 bases, the J end by 0 bases, with 8 bases between. CDR1 and CDR2 from the germline V gene are SGHRS and YFSETQ. The CDR3, as DNA: TGCGCCAGCAGCCTAAGCTCCTCTGGGGCCAACGTCCTGACTTTC. Translation: CASSLSSSGANVLTF.

This clone was counted only a few times. The gene calls are TRBV10-3 and TRBJ1-6; 9 bases match TRBD1. CDR3 size: 13 residues. Germline loops: CDR1 ENHRY, CDR2 SYGVKD. The V segment lost 8 bases and the J segment 13 bases; nucleotides outside the gene matches: 9. This CDR3 reads CAIRGQGLVPLHF. Here the CDR3 DNA reads TGTGCCATCCGCGGACAGGGGCTCGTCCCCCTCCACTTT.

J is TRBJ1-1 and V is TRBV6-5, with D maybe TRBD1 (5 bases). Germline CDR1 MNHEY, CDR2 SVGAGI. The CDR3 contains 16 residues. With 2 bases removed from V and 4 bases from J, the gap between germline ends came to 17 bases. The CDR3 protein is CASSYGAGFGGTEAFF. The CDR3 DNA reads as TGTGCCAGCAGTTACGGGGCAGGGTTTGGCGGCACTGAAGCTTTCTTT.

V usage is TRBV9 and J usage is TRBJ2-3; 11 nucleotides line up with TRBD2. The ends lost 5 bases at V and 4 bases at J; junction bases unmatched: 6. The CDR3 has 15 residues. Germline CDR1 reads SGDLS; CDR2 reads YYNGEE. In DNA, the CDR3 is TGTGCCAGCAGGAGACTAGCGGGGTCCTCAGATACGCAGTATTTT. This gives the protein CASRRLAGSSDTQYF.

The chain links TRBV5-5 to TRBJ2-2; D perhaps matches TRBD1 (6 bases). Trimming left V 4 bases short and J 1 base short, with 11 bases between. The CDR3 runs 15 residues. Germline V gives CDR1 SGHKS, CDR2 YYEKEE (reference sequence). The CDR3 bases are TGTGCCAGCAGCCAAGAGGACAGGAACACCGGGGAGCTGTTTTTT. It codes for CASSQEDRNTGELFF. Looking up the rest from reference TRBV5-5 and TRBJ2-2 gives the full variable domain: DAGVTQSPTHLIKTRGQQVTLRCSPISGHKSVSWYQQVLGQGPQFIFQYYEKEERGRGNFPDRFSARQFPNYSSELNVNALLLGDSALYLCASSQEDRNTGELFFGEGSRLTVL.

This chain joins TRBV4-1 and TRBJ2-5; weak D call: TRBD2 (6 bases). V was pared by 1 base and J by 1 base, with 16 bases between. The CDR3 is 17 residues long. Germline CDR1 MGHRA, CDR2 YSYEKL. In DNA, the CDR3 is TGCGCCAGCAGCCAAGTTTTCTCTGTAGCGGCCCAAGAGACCCAGTACTTC. Protein: CASSQVFSVAAQETQYF.

J is TRBJ2-3 and V is TRBV7-3; 9 positions agree with TRBD2. The V gene's germline CDR1 is SGHTA and CDR2 FQGTGA. Trimming took 4 bases from V and 0 from J; bases not matched to a gene: 8. This CDR3 spans 17 amino acids. CDR3 sequence reads: CASSSGLAGTSTDTQYF. DNA for the CDR3: TGTGCCAGCAGCTCCGGGCTAGCGGGAACTAGCACAGATACGCAGTATTTT.

The gene calls are TRBV27 and TRBJ1-2; 9 bases line up with TRBD1. Trimming took 1 base from V and 8 from J; bases not matched to a gene: 5. Germline CDR1 and CDR2: MNHEY and SMNVEV (reference sequence). The CDR3 contains 14 residues. The CDR3 loop is CASSLYGTGSGYTF. The CDR3 bases are TGTGCCAGCAGTTTATATGGGACAGGGAGCGGCTACACCTTC.

The chain's CDR3 is CASSPRTVYNSPLHF. The CDR3, as DNA: TGTGCCAGCAGTCCTCGGACAGTCTATAATTCACCCCTCCACTTT. V is TRBV28 and J is TRBJ1-6, with a tentative D call TRBD1 (6 bases). Trimming took off 5 bases at V and 3 bases at J, with 11 bases between the two ends. The CDR3 length is 15 residues. Germline CDR1 and CDR2: MDHEN and SYDVKM. The variable domain in full, with the rest retrieved from reference TRBV28 and TRBJ1-6, is DVKVTQSSRYLVKRTGEKVFLECVQDMDHENMFWYRQDPGLGLRLIYFSYDVKMKEKGDIPEGYSVSREKKERFSLILESASTNQTSMYLCASSPRTVYNSPLHFGNGTRLTVT.

The CDR3 here is CASSQDLEATEQYF. In nucleotides, the CDR3 is TGCGCCAGCAGCCAAGATTTAGAGGCGACCGAGCAGTACTTC. V gene TRBV4-3 combines with J gene TRBJ2-7; unclear D gene. The CDR3 runs 14 residues. CDR1 is LGHNA and CDR2 is YSLEER in the germline V gene. V lost 0 bases, J lost 6 bases, and 12 bases lay in between.

The chain employs TRBV6-5 and TRBJ1-2, with D tentatively TRBD1 (6 bases). Germline V lookup: CDR1 MNHEY, CDR2 SVGAGI. This CDR3 spans 14 amino acids. V lost 6 bases, J lost 4 bases, and 15 bases lay in between. In DNA form, the CDR3 reads TGTGCCAGCAGCAGACAGGCTAAGGGCTATGGCTACACCTTC. Protein sequence: CASSRQAKGYGYTF.

The chain employs TRBV5-1 and TRBJ2-3, with 14 positions matching TRBD2. V shed 0 bases, J shed 6 bases, and the junction held 9 bases outside the gene matches. The CDR3 runs to 18 residues. Germline CDR1 reads SGHRS; CDR2 reads YFSETQ. DNA for the CDR3: TGCGCCAGCAGCTTGGAGGCTGGACTAGCGGGAGGAGAGGATACGCAGTATTTT. It is translated as CASSLEAGLAGGEDTQYF.

The CDR3 protein is CASSSTRRGTGELFF. The CDR3 DNA reads as TGCGCCAGCAGCTCAACACGGAGGGGCACCGGGGAGCTGTTTTTT. The chain couples TRBV5-1 to TRBJ2-2; possibly TRBD2 for D (6 bases). V lost 3 bases to trimming and J lost 4 bases, with 13 bases between them. Per germline, CDR1 SGHRS and CDR2 YFSETQ. The CDR3 consists of 15 residues.

The chain joins TRBV11-1 to TRBJ2-1; unclear D gene. This CDR3 comprises 19 residues. The germline V gene has CDR1 SGHAT and CDR2 FQDESV (reference sequence). V lost 0 bases and J lost 5, with 23 bases in between. CDR3 region: CASSLAFVKAGATNNEQFF. The CDR3, as DNA: TGTGCCAGCAGCTTAGCGTTCGTTAAGGCAGGCGCTACGAACAATGAGCAGTTCTTC.

The chain recombines TRBV2 with TRBJ1-2, with 9 bases fitting TRBD1. This CDR3 has 16 amino acids. The V and J ends lost 4 bases and 3 bases, in that order; junction bases with no gene match: 9. CDR1 and CDR2 from the germline V gene are SNHLY and FYNNEI. The CDR3 bases are TGTGCCAGCAGTGGTGGATGGGACAGGGATTACTATGGCTACACCTTC. Protein sequence: CASSGGWDRDYYGYTF.

This clone has only one observation. The chain links TRBV5-1 to TRBJ1-1, with 8 positions matching TRBD1. The CDR3 is 14 residues long. CDR1 and CDR2 (germline): SGHRS, YFSETQ. V was clipped by 4 bases and J by 7 bases; unmatched bases: 9. The CDR3 loop reads CASSQSKQGDEAFF. In nucleotides, the CDR3 is TGCGCCAGCAGCCAGAGTAAACAGGGGGATGAAGCTTTCTTT. Supplemented by reference TRBV5-1 and TRBJ1-1, the full variable domain reads KAGVTQTPRYLIKTRGQQVTLSCSPISGHRSVSWYQQTPGQGLQFLFEYFSETQRNKGNFPGRFSGRQFSNSRSEMNVSTLELGDSALYLCASSQSKQGDEAFFGQGTRLTVV.

This clone was seen only once. The CDR3 DNA reads as TGTGCCAGCTCACCTGGACAGGGGGATTTGCCCCAGCATTTT. This codes for CASSPGQGDLPQHF. The rearrangement joins TRBV18 to TRBJ1-5; 10 positions agree with TRBD1. Germline V lookup: CDR1 KGHSH, CDR2 LQKENI. The CDR3 loop spans 14 amino acids. Trimming at V came to 3 bases and at J to 9 bases, leaving 5 bases not matched to a gene.

V and J are TRBV10-3 and TRBJ1-2; D perhaps matches TRBD1 (5 bases). V was shortened by 10 bases and J by 1 base, with 7 bases between the two germline ends. The germline gives CDR1 ENHRY, CDR2 SYGVKD. The CDR3 covers 11 residues. The CDR3 nucleotides read TGTGCCAGCCAGGGTAACTATGGCTACACCTTC. Its translation: CASQGNYGYTF.

The chain joins TRBV5-5 to TRBJ1-5; D is perhaps TRBD1 (5 bases). The V end lost 4 bases, the J end lost 6 bases, and 11 bases lay between the germline ends. The CDR3 length is 13 residues. Germline V gene lookup returns CDR1 SGHKS and CDR2 YYEKEE (reference sequence). The CDR3 DNA follows: TGTGCCAGCAGCCTCCGGACATCTCAGCCCCAGCATTTT. Translating it yields CASSLRTSQPQHF.

The rearrangement links TRBV7-3 to TRBJ1-1; 8 nucleotides line up with TRBD1. This CDR3 region has 13 residues. Germline V CDR1 and CDR2: SGHTA, FQGTGA. Trimming at V came to 5 bases and at J to 7 bases, leaving 6 bases not matched to a gene. This chain's CDR3 is CASSRQGWNEAFF. CDR3 bases: TGTGCCAGCAGCCGACAGGGGTGGAATGAAGCTTTCTTT.

The chain links TRBV4-1 to TRBJ2-1, with 13 nucleotides matching TRBD2. The germline V gene encodes CDR1 MGHRA and CDR2 YSYEKL. This CDR3 region has 15 residues. The junction had 2 bases not matched to a gene; V was cut back by 5 bases and J by 4 bases. The CDR3 sequence is CASSLLAGGYNEQFF. DNA of the CDR3: TGCGCCAGCAGCTTACTAGCGGGGGGGTACAATGAGCAGTTCTTC.

The rearrangement links TRBV19 to TRBJ2-2, with TRBD1 matching over 8 bases. J gave up 5 bases and V 6 bases, and 5 bases lay outside the gene matches. Germline CDR1 is LNHDA and CDR2 is SQIVND (reference sequence). The CDR3 loop spans 14 amino acids. This CDR3 reads CASSTGGSTGELFF. The CDR3 DNA reads TGTGCCAGTAGCACAGGGGGATCTACCGGGGAGCTGTTTTTT. The variable domain in full, completed from reference TRBV19 and TRBJ2-2, reads DGGITQSPKYLFRKEGQNVTLSCEQNLNHDAMYWYRQDPGQGLRLIYYSQIVNDFQKGDIAEGYSVSREKKESFPLTVTSAQKNPTAFYLCASSTGGSTGELFFGEGSRLTVL.

The CDR3 nucleotides are TGTGCCAGCAGCTTAAACGGAGATAATTCACCCCTCCACTTT. Amino acid sequence: CASSLNGDNSPLHF. The V gene is TRBV7-3, the J gene TRBJ1-6; no clear D gene. CDR1 SGHTA and CDR2 FQGTGA come from the germline V gene. This CDR3 has 14 residues. V was shortened by 1 base and J by 5 bases, with 6 bases between the two germline ends. Variable domain in full (rest from reference TRBV7-3 and TRBJ1-6): GAGVSQTPSNKVTEKGKYVELRCDPISGHTALYWYRQSLGQGPEFLIYFQGTGAADDSGLPNDRFFAVRPEGSVSTLKIQRTERGDSAVYLCASSLNGDNSPLHFGNGTRLTVT.